This T cell receptor beta chain is drawn from a study of T cell changes during pregnancy in multiple sclerosis. Sequencing used immunoSEQ multiplex PCR; TCRdb keeps in-frame clones, though not all of them. The sample lists roughly 57,000 clones, 90% seen once, with less than 4% in the top ten. V gave up 8 bases and J gave up 5 bases; unmatched junction bases: 5. The CDR3 has 12 residues. Germline V gene sequence: CDR1 LNHDA, CDR2 SQIVND (reference sequence). This TCR derives from a female donor with multiple sclerosis, enrolled in a pregnancy study. The chain uses TRBV19 and TRBJ2-5; 7 positions match TRBD1. Source: CD8+ T cells from peripheral blood mononuclear cells, taken before pregnancy. The CDR3: CASQGGRETQYF. As DNA, the CDR3 is TGTGCCAGTCAAGGGGGCAGGGAGACCCAGTACTTC.